One T cell receptor (beta chain) is described in this entry. The data originate from a study of cytomegalovirus exposure and HLA in healthy donors. Trimming left V 2 bases short and J 9 bases short, with 8 bases between. Germline V lookup: CDR1 MNHEY, CDR2 SVGAGI. The CDR3 has 12 residues. Vbeta (60) and Jbeta (13) primers were used in the PCR. The repertoire was sequenced with immunoSEQ multiplex PCR; TCRdb's copy has only in-frame clones and lacks some. The sample contains tens of thousands of clones, roughly 74% of which appear only once. The sequence was collected from a man aged 35 to 55 in good health and CMV-seronegative. The rearrangement links TRBV6-5 to TRBJ2-1; tentative D call: TRBD2 (5 bases). Sample: PBMCs. CDR3 residues: CASSYVAGEQFF. For the CDR3, the DNA is TGTGCCAGCAGTTACGTTGCGGGTGAGCAGTTCTTC.